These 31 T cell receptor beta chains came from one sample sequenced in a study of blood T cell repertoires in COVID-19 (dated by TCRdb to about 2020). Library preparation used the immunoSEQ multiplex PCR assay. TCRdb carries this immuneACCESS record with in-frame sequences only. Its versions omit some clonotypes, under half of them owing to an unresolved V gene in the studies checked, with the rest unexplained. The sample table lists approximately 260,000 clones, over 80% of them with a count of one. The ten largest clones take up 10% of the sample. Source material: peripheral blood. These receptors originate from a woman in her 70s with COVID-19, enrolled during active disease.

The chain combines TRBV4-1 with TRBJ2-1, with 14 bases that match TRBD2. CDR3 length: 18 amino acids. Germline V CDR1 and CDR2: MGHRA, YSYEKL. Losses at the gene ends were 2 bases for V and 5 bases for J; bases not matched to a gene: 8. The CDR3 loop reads CASSQRGTSGSSNNEQFF. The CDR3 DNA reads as TGCGCCAGCAGCCAACGAGGGACTAGCGGGAGTTCGAACAATGAGCAGTTCTTC.

DNA for the CDR3: TGTGCCAGCAGCCCGCAGGGCGGGGACTATGGCTACACCTTC. It encodes CASSPQGGDYGYTF. The V and J genes are TRBV7-2 and TRBJ1-2, with D possibly TRBD1 on 5 matching bases. Germline loops: CDR1 SGHTA, CDR2 FQGNSA. V lost 5 bases to trimming and J lost 3 bases, with 13 bases between them. The CDR3 is 14 residues long. The variable domain in full, completed from reference TRBV7-2 and TRBJ1-2, reads GAGVSQSPSNKVTEKGKDVELRCDPISGHTALYWYRQSLGQGLEFLIYFQGNSAPDKSGLPSDRFSAERTGGSVSTLTIQRTQQEDSAVYLCASSPQGGDYGYTFGSGTRLTVV.

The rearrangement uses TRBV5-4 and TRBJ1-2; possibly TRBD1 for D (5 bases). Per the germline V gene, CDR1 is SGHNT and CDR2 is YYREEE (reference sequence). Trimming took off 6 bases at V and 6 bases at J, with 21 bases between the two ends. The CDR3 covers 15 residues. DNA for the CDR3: TGTGCCAGCACCCCGAGCTTATGGGGCGCGGATGGCTACACCTTC. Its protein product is CASTPSLWGADGYTF.

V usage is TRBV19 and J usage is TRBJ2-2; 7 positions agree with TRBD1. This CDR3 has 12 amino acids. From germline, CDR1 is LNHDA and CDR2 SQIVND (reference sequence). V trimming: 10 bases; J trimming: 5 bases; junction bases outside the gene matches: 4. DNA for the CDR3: TGTGCCACCAAGGGGGCGACCGGGGAGCTGTTTTTT. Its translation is CATKGATGELFF.

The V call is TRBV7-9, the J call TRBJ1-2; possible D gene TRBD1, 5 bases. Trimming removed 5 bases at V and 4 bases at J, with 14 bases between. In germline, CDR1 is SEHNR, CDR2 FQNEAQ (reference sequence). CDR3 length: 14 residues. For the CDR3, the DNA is TGTGCCAGCAGCGGTGGGACTTCCTTCTATGGCTACACCTTC. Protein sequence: CASSGGTSFYGYTF.

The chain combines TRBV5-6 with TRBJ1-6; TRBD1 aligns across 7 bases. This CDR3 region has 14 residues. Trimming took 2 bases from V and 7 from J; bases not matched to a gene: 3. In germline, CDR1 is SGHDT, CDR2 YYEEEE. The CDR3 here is CASSLQGYNSPLHF. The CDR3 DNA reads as TGTGCCAGCAGCTTACAGGGGTACAATTCACCCCTCCACTTT.

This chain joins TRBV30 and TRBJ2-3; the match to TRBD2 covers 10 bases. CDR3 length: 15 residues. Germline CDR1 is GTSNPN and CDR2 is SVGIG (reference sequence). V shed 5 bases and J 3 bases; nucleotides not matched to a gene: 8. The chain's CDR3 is CAWSLAGGGTDTQYF. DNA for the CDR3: TGTGCCTGGTCCTTAGCGGGAGGTGGGACAGATACGCAGTATTTT.

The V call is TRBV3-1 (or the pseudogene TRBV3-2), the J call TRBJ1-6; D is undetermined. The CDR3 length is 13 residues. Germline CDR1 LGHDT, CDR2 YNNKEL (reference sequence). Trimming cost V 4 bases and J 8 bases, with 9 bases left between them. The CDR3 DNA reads TGTGCCAGCAGCCTTGTACGAGATTCACCCCTCCACTTT. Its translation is CASSLVRDSPLHF.

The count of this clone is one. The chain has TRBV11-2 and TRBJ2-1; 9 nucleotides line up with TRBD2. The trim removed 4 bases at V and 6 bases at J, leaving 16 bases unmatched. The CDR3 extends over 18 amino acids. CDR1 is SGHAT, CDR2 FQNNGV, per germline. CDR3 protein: CASSSLASAGGGRNEQFF. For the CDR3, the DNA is TGTGCCAGCAGCTCTCTAGCGTCAGCGGGAGGAGGTCGCAATGAGCAGTTCTTC.

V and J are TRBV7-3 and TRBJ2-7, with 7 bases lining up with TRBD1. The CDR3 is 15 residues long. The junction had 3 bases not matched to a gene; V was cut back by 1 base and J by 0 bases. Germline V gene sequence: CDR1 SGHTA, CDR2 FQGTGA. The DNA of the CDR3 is TGTGCCAGCAGCTTAATGGGGGACAGCTCCTACGAGCAGTACTTC. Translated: CASSLMGDSSYEQYF.

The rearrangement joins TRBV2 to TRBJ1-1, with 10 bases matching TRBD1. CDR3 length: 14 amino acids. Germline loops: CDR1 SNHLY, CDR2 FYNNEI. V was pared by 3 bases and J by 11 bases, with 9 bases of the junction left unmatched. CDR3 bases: TGTGCCAGCAGTGACCCGACAGGGGGCGCAGGGGCTTTCTTT. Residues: CASSDPTGGAGAFF.

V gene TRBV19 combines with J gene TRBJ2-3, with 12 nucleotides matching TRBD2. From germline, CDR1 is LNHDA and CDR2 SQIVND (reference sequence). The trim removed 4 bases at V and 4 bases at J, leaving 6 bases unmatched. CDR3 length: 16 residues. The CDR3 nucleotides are TGTGCCAGTAGTAAGACTAGCGGGAGTGGATCAGATACGCAGTATTTT. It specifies CASSKTSGSGSDTQYF. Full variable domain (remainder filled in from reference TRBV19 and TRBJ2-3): DGGITQSPKYLFRKEGQNVTLSCEQNLNHDAMYWYRQDPGQGLRLIYYSQIVNDFQKGDIAEGYSVSREKKESFPLTVTSAQKNPTAFYLCASSKTSGSGSDTQYFGPGTRLTVL.

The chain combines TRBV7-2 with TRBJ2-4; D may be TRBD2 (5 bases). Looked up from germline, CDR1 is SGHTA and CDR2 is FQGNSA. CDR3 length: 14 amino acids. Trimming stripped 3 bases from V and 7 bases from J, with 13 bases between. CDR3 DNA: TGTGCCAGCAGCTTTTCAAGTGGGAGTAACATTCAGTACTTC. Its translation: CASSFSSGSNIQYF.

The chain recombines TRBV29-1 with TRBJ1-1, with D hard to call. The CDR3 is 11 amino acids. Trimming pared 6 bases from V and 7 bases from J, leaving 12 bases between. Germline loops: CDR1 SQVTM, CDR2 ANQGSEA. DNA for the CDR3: TGCAGCGTGATGGATCCGGGTGAAGCTTTCTTT. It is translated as CSVMDPGEAFF.

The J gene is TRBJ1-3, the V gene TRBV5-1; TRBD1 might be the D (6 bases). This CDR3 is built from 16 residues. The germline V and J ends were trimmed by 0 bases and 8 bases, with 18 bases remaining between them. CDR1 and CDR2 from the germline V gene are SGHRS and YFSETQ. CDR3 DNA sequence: TGCGCCAGCAGCTTGGCCAGCCAGGGGCAAGGAGACACCATATATTTT. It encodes CASSLASQGQGDTIYF.

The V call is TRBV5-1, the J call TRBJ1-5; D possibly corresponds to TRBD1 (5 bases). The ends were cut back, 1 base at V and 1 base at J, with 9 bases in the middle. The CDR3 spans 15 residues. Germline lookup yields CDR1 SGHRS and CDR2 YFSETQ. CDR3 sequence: CASSLSSGSNQPQHF. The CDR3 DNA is TGCGCCAGCAGCTTGTCCTCAGGGAGCAATCAGCCCCAGCATTTT.

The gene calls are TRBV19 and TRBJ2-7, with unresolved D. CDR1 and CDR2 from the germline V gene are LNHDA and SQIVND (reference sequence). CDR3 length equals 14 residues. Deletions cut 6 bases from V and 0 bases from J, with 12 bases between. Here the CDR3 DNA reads TGTGCCAGTAGCCCGAGACAATCCTCCTACGAGCAGTACTTC. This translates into CASSPRQSSYEQYF.

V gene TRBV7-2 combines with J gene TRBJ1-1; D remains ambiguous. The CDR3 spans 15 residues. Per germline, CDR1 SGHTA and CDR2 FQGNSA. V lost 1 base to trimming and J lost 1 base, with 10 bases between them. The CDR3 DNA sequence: TGTGCCAGCAGCTTAGTGCCCCCGGGGAACACTGAAGCTTTCTTT. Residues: CASSLVPPGNTEAFF. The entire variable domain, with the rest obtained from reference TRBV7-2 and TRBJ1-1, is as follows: GAGVSQSPSNKVTEKGKDVELRCDPISGHTALYWYRQSLGQGLEFLIYFQGNSAPDKSGLPSDRFSAERTGGSVSTLTIQRTQQEDSAVYLCASSLVPPGNTEAFFGQGTRLTVV.

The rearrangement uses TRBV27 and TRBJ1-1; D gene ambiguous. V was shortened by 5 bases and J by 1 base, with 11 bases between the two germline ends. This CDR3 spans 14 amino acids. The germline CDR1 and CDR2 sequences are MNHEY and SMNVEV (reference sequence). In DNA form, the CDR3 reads TGTGCCAGCAGTCTAGCGTTCGGGAACACTGAAGCTTTCTTT. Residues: CASSLAFGNTEAFF.

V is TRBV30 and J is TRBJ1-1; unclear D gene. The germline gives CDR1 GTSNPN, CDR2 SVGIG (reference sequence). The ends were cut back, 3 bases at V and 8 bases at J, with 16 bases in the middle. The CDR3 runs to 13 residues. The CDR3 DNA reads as TGTGCCTGGAGCCCCGGCGGCGGCCGCGAAGCTTTCTTT. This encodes CAWSPGGGREAFF.

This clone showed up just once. CDR3 sequence reads: CAISETILDGKKNTEAFF. The CDR3 nucleotides read TGTGCCATCAGTGAGACCATTTTGGACGGGAAGAAGAACACTGAAGCTTTCTTT. The V and J genes are TRBV10-3 and TRBJ1-1; D gene ambiguous. The CDR3 is made up of 18 amino acids. Deletions cut 2 bases from V and 1 base from J, with 20 bases between. Germline values: CDR1 ENHRY, CDR2 SYGVKD.

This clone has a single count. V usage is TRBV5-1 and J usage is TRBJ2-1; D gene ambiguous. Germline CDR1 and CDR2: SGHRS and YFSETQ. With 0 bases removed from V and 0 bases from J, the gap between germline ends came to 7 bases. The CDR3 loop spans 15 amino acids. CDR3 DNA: TGCGCCAGCAGCTTGGACGCGAGCTCCTACAATGAGCAGTTCTTC. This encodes CASSLDASSYNEQFF.

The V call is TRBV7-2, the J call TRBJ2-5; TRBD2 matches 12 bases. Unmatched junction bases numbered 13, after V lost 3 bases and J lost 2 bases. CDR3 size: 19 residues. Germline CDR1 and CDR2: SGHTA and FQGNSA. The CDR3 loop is CASSLTSGSSSPLQETQYF. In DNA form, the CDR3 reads TGTGCCAGCAGCTTGACTAGCGGGAGCTCCAGCCCCCTACAAGAGACCCAGTACTTC.

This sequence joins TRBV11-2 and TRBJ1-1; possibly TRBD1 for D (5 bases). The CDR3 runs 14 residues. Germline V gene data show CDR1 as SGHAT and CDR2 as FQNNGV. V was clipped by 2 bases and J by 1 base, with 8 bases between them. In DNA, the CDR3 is TGTGCCAGCAGCTTAAGGGGCCCGAACACTGAAGCTTTCTTT. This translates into CASSLRGPNTEAFF.

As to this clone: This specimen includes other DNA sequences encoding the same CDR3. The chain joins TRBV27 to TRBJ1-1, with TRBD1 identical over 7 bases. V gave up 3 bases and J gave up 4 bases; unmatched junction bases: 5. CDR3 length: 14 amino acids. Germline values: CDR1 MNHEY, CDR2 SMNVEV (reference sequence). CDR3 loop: CASSFNPGGTEAFF. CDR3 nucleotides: TGTGCCAGCAGTTTCAACCCAGGGGGCACTGAAGCTTTCTTT.

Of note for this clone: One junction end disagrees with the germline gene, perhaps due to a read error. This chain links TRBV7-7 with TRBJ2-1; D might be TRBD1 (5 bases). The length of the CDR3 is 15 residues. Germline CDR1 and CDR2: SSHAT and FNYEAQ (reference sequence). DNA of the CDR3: TGTGCTAGCAGCTTAGACGGACACTCCTACAATGAGCAGTTCTTC. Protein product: CASSLDGHSYNEQFF.

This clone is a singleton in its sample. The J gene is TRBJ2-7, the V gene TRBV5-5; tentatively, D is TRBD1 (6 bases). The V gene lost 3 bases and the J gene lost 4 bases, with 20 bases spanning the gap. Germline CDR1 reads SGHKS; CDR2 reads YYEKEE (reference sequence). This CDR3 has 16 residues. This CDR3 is CASSSLLGTSNYEQYF. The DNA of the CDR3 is TGTGCCAGCAGCTCCCTCCTGGGGACATCGAATTACGAGCAGTACTTC.

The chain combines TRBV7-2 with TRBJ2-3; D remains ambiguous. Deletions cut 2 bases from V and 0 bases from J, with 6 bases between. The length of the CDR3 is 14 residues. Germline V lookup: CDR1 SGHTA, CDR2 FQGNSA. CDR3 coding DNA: TGTGCCAGCAGCTTAATATTTAGCACAGATACGCAGTATTTT. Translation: CASSLIFSTDTQYF.

The CDR3, as DNA: TGTGCCAGCAGCTTAGAGGCGGGAGCGAACTACGAGCAGTACTTC. Residues: CASSLEAGANYEQYF. This chain links TRBV11-3 with TRBJ2-7; 7 bases fit TRBD2. The CDR3 loop spans 15 amino acids. V shed 0 bases and J 3 bases; nucleotides not matched to a gene: 5. Germline assignment: CDR1 SGHNT and CDR2 YENEEA.

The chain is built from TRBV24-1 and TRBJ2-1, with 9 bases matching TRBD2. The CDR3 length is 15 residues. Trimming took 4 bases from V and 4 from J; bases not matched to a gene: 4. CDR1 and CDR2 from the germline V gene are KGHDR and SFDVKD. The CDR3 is CATSDSTSGYNEQFF. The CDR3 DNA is TGTGCCACCAGTGACTCGACTAGCGGTTACAATGAGCAGTTCTTC.

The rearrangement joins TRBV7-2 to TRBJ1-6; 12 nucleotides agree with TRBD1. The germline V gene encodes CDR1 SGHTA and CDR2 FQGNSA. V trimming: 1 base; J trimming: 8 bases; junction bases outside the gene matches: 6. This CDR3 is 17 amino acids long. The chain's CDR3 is CASSLGPGTGGYSPLHF. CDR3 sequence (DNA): TGTGCCAGCAGCTTAGGGCCCGGGACAGGGGGCTATTCACCCCTCCACTTT.